This T cell receptor (beta chain) appears in the sequencing data of a study of blood T cell repertoires in COVID-19. Study summary: Donors in the United States, Italy and Spain gave samples during acute or convalescent COVID-19.

Measured with immunoSEQ multiplex PCR; TCRdb has only the in-frame clones, and not every one. The data contain about 270,000 clones, 75% to 95% of them seen just once; the ten biggest clones take up 2.5% to 3%. In terms of age and location, participants ranged from about 18 to 89 years and lived in fewer than 30 US areas. Exposed participants encountered a COVID-19 case during the 2 weeks preceding study entry. The clonotype comes from a middle-aged man who had been exposed to COVID-19. Sequenced material: PBMCs or T cells enriched from blood (not recorded which).

CDR3 sequence: CASSVGAFDEQYF. The CDR3, as DNA: TGTGCCAGCAGCGTAGGGGCTTTTGACGAGCAGTACTTC. The rearrangement links TRBV9 to TRBJ2-7; D ambiguous. V was pared by 0 bases and J by 5 bases, with 9 bases between. Germline lookup yields CDR1 SGDLS and CDR2 YYNGEE. This CDR3 has 13 amino acids.